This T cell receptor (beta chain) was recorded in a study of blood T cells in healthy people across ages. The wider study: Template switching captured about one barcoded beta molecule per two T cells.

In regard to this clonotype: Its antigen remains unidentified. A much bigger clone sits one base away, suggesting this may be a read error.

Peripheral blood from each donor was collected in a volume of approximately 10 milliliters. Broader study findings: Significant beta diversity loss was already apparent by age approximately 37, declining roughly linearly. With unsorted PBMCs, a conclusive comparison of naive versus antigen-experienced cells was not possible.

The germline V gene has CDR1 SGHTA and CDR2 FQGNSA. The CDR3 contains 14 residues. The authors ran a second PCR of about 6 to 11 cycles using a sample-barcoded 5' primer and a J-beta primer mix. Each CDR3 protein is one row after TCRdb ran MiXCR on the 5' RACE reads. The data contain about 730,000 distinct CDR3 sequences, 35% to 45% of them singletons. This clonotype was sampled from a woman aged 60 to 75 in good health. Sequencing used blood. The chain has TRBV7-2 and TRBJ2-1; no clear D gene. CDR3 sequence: CAGSLDGPLDEQFF. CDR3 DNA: TGTGCCGGCAGCTTAGATGGCCCCCTGGATGAGCAGTTCTTC.